This T cell receptor beta chain was identified in a study of shared clonotypes between healthy human individuals. Profiled with immunoSEQ multiplex PCR; TCRdb holds only in-frame clones, not every one. This sample has around 700,000 clones, with 92% found just once. This clone came up a few times. The germline CDR1 and CDR2 sequences are SGHTA and FQGTGA. V lost 5 bases, J lost 1 base, and 5 bases stayed unmatched. This CDR3 spans 15 amino acids. CD45RO negativity and positive selection for CCR7 defined naive CD8 cells, a population that excluded terminally differentiated effector memory CD45RA+ cells.

The sample taken for sequencing was naive CD8+ T cells sorted from blood. The TCR comes from a young man in good health. V is TRBV7-3 and J is TRBJ2-3; 8 bases line up with TRBD2. In nucleotides, the CDR3 is TGTGCCAGCAGCCAGAGCGGGAGTGGCACAGATACGCAGTATTTT. It encodes CASSQSGSGTDTQYF.